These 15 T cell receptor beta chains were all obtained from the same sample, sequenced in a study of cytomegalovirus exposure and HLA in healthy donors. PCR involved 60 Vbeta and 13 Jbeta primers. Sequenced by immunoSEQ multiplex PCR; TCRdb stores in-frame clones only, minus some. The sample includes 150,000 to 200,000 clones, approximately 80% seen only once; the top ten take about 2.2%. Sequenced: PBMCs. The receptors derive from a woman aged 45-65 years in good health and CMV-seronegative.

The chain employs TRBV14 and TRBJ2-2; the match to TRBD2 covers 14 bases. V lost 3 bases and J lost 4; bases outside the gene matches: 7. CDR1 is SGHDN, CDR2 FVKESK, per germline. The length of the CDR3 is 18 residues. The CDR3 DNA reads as TGTGCCAGCAGCCAGAGAAAGACTAGCGGGAGGGCCACCGGGGAGCTGTTTTTT. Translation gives CASSQRKTSGRATGELFF.

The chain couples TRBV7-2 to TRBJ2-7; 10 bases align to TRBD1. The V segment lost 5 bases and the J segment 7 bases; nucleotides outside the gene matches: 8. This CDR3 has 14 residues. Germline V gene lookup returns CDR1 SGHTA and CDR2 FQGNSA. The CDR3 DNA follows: TGTGCCAGCAGCAAACGACAGGGGGCTGGAGAGCAGTACTTC. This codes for CASSKRQGAGEQYF. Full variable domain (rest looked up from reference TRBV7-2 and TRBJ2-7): GAGVSQSPSNKVTEKGKDVELRCDPISGHTALYWYRQSLGQGLEFLIYFQGNSAPDKSGLPSDRFSAERTGGSVSTLTIQRTQQEDSAVYLCASSKRQGAGEQYFGPGTRLTVT.

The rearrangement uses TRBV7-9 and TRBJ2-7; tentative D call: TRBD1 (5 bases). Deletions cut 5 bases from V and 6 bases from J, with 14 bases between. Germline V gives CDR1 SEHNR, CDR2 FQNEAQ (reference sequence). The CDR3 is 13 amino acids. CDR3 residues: CASSKTRVGEQYF. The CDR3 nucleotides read TGTGCCAGCAGCAAAACCAGGGTGGGCGAGCAGTACTTC.

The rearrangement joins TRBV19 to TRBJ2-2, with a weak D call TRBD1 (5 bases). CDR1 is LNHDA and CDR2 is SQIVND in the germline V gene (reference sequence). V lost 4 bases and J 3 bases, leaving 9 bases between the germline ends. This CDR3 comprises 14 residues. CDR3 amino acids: CASSKGSDTGELFF. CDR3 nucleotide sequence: TGTGCCAGTAGTAAGGGGTCGGACACCGGGGAGCTGTTTTTT.

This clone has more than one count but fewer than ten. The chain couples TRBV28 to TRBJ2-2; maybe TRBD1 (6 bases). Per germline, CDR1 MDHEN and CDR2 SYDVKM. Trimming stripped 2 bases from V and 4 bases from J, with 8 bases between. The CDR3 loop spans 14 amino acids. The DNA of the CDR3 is TGTGCCAGCAGTTTAAGACAGGTCACCGGGGAGCTGTTTTTT. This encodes CASSLRQVTGELFF.

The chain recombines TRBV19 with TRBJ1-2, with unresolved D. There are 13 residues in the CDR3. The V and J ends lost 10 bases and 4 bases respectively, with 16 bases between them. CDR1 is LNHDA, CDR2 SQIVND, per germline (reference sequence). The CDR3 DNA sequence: TGTGCCACTCAGCCGGGAGTCCGCTATGGCTACACCTTC. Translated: CATQPGVRYGYTF.

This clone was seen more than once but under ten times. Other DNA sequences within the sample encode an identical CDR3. The CDR3, as DNA: TGTGCCAGCTCACCCGGACAGGGAGAGACCCAGTACTTC. It encodes CASSPGQGETQYF. The gene calls are TRBV18 and TRBJ2-5, with 8 bases fitting TRBD1. This CDR3 is 13 amino acids long. Germline V CDR1 and CDR2: KGHSH, LQKENI. Trimming at V came to 3 bases and at J to 4 bases, leaving 1 base not matched to a gene. Combining the CDR3 with reference TRBV18 and TRBJ2-5 gives the whole variable domain NAGVMQNPRHLVRRRGQEARLRCSPMKGHSHVYWYRQLPEEGLKFMVYLQKENIIDESGMPKERFSAEFPKEGPSILRIQQVVRGDSAAYFCASSPGQGETQYFGPGTRLLVL.

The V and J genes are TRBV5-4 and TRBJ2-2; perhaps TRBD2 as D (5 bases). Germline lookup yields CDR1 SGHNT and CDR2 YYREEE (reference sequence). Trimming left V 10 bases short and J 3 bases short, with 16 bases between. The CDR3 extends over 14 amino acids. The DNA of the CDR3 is TGTGCCTCCTCTGGGGAGACCCACACCGGGGAGCTGTTTTTT. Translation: CASSGETHTGELFF.

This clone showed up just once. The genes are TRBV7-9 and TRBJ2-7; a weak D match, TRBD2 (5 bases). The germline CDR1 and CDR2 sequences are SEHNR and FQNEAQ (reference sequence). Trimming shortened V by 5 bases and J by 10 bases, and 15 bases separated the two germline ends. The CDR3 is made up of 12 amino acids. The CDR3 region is CASSADLAPQYF. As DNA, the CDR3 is TGTGCCAGCAGCGCCGATCTAGCCCCCCAGTACTTC.

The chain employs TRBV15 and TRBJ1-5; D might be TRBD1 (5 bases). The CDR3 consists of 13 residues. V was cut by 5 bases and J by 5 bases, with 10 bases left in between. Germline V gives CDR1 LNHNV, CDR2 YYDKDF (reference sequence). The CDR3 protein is CATSAGRDQPQHF. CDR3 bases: TGTGCCACCAGCGCGGGGCGGGATCAGCCCCAGCATTTT.

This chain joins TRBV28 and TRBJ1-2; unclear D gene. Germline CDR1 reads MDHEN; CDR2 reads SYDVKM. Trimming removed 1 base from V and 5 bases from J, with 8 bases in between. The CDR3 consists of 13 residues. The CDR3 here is CASSLLGGYGYTF. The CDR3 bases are TGTGCCAGCAGTTTATTAGGAGGATATGGCTACACCTTC.

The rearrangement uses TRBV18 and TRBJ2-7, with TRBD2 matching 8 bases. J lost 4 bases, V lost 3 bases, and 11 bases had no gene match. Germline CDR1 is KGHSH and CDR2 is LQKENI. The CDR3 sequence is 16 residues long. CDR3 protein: CASSPRGVAGPYEQYF. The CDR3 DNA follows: TGTGCCAGCTCACCTAGAGGGGTAGCGGGACCGTACGAGCAGTACTTC. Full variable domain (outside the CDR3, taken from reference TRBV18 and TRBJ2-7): NAGVMQNPRHLVRRRGQEARLRCSPMKGHSHVYWYRQLPEEGLKFMVYLQKENIIDESGMPKERFSAEFPKEGPSILRIQQVVRGDSAAYFCASSPRGVAGPYEQYFGPGTRLTVT.

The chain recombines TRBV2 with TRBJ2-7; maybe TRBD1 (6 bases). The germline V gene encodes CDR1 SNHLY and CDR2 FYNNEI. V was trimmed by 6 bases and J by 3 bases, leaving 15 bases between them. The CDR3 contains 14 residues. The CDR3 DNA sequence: TGTGCCAGCAGATCGCAGGGGTCGGTCTACGAGCAGTACTTC. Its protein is CASRSQGSVYEQYF.

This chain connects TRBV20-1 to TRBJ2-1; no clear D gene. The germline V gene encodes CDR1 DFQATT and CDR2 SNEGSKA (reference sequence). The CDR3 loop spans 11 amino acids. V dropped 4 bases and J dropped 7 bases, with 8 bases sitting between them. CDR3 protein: CSATTDNEQFF. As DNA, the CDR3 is TGCAGTGCTACCACAGATAATGAGCAGTTCTTC.

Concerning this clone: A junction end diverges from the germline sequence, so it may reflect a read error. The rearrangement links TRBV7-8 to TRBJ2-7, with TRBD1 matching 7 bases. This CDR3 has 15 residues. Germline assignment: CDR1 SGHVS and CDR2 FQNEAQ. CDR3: CASSSPDRASYGQYF. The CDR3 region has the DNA TGTGCCAGCAGCAGCCCCGACAGGGCCTCCTACGGGCAGTACTTC.